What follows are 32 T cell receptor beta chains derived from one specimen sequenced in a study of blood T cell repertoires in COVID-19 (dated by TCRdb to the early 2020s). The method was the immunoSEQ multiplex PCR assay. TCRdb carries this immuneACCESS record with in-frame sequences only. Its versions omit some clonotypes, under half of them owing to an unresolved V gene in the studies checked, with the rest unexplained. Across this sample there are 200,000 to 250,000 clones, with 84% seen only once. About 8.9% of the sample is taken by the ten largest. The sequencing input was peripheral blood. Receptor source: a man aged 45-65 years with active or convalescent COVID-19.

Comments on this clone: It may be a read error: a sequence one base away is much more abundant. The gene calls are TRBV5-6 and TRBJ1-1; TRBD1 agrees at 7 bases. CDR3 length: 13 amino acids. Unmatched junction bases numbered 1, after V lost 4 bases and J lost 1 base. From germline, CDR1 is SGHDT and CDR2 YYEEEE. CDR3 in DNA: TGTGCCAGCAGCCGACAGGGGAACACTGAAGCTTTCTTT. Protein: CASSRQGNTEAFF. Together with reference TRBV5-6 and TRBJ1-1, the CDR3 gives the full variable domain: DAGVTQSPTHLIKTRGQQVTLRCSPKSGHDTVSWYQQALGQGPQFIFQYYEEEERQRGNFPDRFSGHQFPNYSSELNVNALLLGDSALYLCASSRQGNTEAFFGQGTRLTVV.

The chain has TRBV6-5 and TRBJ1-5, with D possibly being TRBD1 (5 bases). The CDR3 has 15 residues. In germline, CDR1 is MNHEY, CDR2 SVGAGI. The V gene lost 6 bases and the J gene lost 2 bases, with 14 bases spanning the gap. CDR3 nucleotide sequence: TGTGCCAGCAGGGGACTCACGGGGGGCAATCAGCCCCAGCATTTT. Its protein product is CASRGLTGGNQPQHF.

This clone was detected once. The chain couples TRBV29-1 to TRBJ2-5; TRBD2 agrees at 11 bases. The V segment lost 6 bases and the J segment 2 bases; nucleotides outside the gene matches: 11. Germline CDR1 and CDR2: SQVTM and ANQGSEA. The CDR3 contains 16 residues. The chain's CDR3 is CSVSGTSGAAQETQYF. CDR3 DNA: TGCAGCGTCTCCGGGACTAGCGGCGCGGCTCAAGAGACCCAGTACTTC.

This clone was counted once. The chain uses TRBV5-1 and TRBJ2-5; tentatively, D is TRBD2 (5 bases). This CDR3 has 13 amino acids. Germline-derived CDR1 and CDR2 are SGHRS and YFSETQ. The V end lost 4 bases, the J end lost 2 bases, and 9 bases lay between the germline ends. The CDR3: CASSAGVQETQYF. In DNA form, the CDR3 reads TGCGCCAGCAGCGCCGGGGTACAAGAGACCCAGTACTTC.

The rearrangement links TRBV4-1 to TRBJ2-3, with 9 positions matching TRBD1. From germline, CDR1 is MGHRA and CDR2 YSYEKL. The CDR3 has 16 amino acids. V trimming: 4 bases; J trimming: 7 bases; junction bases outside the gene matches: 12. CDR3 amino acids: CASSLPIRTGEHTQYF. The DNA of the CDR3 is TGCGCCAGCAGCCTACCCATCCGGACAGGGGAGCATACGCAGTATTTT.

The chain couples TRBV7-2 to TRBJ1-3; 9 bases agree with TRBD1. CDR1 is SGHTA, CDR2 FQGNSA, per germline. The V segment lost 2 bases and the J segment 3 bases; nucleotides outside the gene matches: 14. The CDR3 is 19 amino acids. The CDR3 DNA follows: TGTGCCAGCAGCTTAAGCGCGGGACAGGGTGCTATCGGTGGAAACACCATATATTTT. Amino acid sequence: CASSLSAGQGAIGGNTIYF. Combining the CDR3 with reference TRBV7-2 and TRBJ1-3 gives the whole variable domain GAGVSQSPSNKVTEKGKDVELRCDPISGHTALYWYRQSLGQGLEFLIYFQGNSAPDKSGLPSDRFSAERTGGSVSTLTIQRTQQEDSAVYLCASSLSAGQGAIGGNTIYFGEGSWLTVV.

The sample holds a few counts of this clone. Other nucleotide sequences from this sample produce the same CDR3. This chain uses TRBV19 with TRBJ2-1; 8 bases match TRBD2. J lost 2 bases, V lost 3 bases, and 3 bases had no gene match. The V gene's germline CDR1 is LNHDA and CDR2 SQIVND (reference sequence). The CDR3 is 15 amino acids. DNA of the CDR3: TGTGCCAGTAGTATTGGGACTAGAACCTACAATGAGCAGTTCTTC. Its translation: CASSIGTRTYNEQFF.

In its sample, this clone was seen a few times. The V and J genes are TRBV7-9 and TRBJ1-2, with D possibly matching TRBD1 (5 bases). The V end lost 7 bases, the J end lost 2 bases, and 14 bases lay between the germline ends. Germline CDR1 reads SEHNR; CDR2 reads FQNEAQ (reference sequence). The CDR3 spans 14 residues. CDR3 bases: TGTGCCAGCACCGGGAGGGACCAAAACTATGGCTACACCTTC. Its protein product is CASTGRDQNYGYTF.

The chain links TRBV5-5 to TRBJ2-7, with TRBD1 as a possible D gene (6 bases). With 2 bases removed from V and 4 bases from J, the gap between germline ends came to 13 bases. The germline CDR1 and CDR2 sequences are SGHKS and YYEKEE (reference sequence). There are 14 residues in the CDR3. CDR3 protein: CASSFRTEGYEQYF. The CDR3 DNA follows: TGTGCCAGCAGCTTTAGGACAGAGGGGTACGAGCAGTACTTC. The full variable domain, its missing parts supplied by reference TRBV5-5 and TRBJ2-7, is DAGVTQSPTHLIKTRGQQVTLRCSPISGHKSVSWYQQVLGQGPQFIFQYYEKEERGRGNFPDRFSARQFPNYSSELNVNALLLGDSALYLCASSFRTEGYEQYFGPGTRLTVT.

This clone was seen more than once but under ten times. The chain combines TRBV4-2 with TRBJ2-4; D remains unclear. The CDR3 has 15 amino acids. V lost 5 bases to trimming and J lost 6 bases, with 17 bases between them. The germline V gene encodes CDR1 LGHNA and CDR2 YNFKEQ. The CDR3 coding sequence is TGTGCCAGCAGCACAAACCTGGGCTATTCAAACATTCAGTACTTC. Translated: CASSTNLGYSNIQYF.

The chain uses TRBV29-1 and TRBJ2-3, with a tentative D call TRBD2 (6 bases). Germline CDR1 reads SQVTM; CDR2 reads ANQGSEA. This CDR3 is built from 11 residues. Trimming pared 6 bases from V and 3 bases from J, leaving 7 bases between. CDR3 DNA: TGCAGCGTCGGGGGTACAGATACGCAGTATTTT. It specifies CSVGGTDTQYF.

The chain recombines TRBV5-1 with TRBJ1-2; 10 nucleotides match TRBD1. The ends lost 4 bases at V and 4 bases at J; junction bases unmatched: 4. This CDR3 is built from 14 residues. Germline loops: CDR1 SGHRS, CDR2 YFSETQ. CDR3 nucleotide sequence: TGCGCCAGCAGCCTACGGGACAGGGGCTATGGCTACACCTTC. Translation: CASSLRDRGYGYTF. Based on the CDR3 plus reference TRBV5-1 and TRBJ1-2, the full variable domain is KAGVTQTPRYLIKTRGQQVTLSCSPISGHRSVSWYQQTPGQGLQFLFEYFSETQRNKGNFPGRFSGRQFSNSRSEMNVSTLELGDSALYLCASSLRDRGYGYTFGSGTRLTVV.

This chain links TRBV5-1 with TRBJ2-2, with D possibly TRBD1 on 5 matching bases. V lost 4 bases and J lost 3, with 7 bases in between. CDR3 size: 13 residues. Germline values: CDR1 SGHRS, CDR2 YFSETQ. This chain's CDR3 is CASSPRDTGELFF. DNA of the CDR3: TGCGCCAGCAGCCCCAGGGACACCGGGGAGCTGTTTTTT.

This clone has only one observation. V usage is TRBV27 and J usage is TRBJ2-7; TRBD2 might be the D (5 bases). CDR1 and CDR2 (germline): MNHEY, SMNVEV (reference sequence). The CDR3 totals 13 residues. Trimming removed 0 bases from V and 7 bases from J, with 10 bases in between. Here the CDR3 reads CASSLSPSGEQYF. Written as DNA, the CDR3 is TGTGCCAGCAGTTTATCCCCCTCGGGGGAGCAGTACTTC.

CDR3 protein: CASSLGAGGQGIYEQYF. The DNA of the CDR3 is TGTGCCAGCAGTTTAGGGGCGGGGGGACAGGGGATCTACGAGCAGTACTTC. This chain uses TRBV28 with TRBJ2-7; 10 nucleotides match TRBD1. CDR3 length: 17 residues. The J segment lost 3 bases and the V segment lost 2 bases, leaving 10 bases of the junction unmatched. The germline gives CDR1 MDHEN, CDR2 SYDVKM.

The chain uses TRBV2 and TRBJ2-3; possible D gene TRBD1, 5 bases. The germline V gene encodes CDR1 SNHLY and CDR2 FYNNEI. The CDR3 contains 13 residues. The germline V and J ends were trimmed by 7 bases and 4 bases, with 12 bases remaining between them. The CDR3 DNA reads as TGTGCCAGCATTCCCACAGGCGCAGATACGCAGTATTTT. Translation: CASIPTGADTQYF.

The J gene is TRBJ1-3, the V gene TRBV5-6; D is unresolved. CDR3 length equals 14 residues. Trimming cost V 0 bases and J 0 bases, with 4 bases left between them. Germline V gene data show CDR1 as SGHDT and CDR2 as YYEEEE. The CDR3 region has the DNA TGTGCCAGCAGCTTGGTCAGCTCTGGAAACACCATATATTTT. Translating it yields CASSLVSSGNTIYF.

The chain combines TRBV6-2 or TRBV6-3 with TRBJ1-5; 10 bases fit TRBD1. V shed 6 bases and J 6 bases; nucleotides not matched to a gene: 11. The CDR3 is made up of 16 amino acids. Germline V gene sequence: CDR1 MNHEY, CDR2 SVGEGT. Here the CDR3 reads CASSHAGTGAGQPQHF. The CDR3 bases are TGTGCCAGCAGCCACGCGGGGACAGGGGCGGGTCAGCCCCAGCATTTT.

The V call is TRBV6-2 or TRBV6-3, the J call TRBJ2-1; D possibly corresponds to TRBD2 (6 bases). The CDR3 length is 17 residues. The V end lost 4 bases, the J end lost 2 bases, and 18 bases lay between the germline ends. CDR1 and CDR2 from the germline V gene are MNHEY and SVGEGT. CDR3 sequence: CASSSLTAGAPYNEQFF. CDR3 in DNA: TGTGCCAGCAGTTCCCTCACAGCGGGCGCTCCCTACAATGAGCAGTTCTTC.

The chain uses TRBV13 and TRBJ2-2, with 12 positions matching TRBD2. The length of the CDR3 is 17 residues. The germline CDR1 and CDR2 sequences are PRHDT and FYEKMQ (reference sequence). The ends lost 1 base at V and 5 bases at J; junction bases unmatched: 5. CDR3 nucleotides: TGTGCCAGCAGCTTAGACCCCGGGACTAGCGGGACCGGGGAGCTGTTTTTT. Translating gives CASSLDPGTSGTGELFF.

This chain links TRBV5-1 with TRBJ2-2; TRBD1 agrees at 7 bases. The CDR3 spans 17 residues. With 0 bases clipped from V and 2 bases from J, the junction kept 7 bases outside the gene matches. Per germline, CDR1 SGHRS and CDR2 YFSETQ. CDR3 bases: TGCGCCAGCAGCTTGGGGGCCCGGACAGGAAACACCGGGGAGCTGTTTTTT. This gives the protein CASSLGARTGNTGELFF.

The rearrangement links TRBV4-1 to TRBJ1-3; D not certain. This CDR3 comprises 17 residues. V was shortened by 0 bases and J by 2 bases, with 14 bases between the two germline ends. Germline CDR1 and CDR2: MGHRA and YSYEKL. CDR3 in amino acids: CASSQEPGRGAGNTIYF. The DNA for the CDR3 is TGCGCCAGCAGCCAAGAACCTGGGCGCGGGGCTGGAAACACCATATATTTT.

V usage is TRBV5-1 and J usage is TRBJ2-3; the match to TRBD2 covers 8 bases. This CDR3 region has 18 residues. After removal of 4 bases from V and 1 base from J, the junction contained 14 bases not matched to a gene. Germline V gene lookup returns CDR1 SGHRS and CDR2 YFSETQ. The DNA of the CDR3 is TGCGCCAGCAGCCCGGTCCCCACCCGGGGGGGCCGCACAGATACGCAGTATTTT. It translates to CASSPVPTRGGRTDTQYF.

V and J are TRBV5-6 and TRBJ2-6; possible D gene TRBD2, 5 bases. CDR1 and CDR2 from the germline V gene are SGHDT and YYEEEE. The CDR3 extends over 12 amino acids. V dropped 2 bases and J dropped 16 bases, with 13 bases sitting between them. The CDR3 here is CASSFGEGRLTF. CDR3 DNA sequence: TGTGCCAGCAGCTTTGGTGAGGGTAGGCTGACTTTC. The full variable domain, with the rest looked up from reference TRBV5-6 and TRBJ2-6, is DAGVTQSPTHLIKTRGQQVTLRCSPKSGHDTVSWYQQALGQGPQFIFQYYEEEERQRGNFPDRFSGHQFPNYSSELNVNALLLGDSALYLCASSFGEGRLTFGAGSRLTVL.

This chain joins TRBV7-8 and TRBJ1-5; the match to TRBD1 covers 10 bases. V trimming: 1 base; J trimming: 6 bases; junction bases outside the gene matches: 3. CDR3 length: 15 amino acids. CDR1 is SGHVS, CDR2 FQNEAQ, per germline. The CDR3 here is CASSLGDRGAQPQHF. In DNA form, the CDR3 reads TGTGCCAGCAGCTTAGGGGACAGGGGCGCTCAGCCCCAGCATTTT.

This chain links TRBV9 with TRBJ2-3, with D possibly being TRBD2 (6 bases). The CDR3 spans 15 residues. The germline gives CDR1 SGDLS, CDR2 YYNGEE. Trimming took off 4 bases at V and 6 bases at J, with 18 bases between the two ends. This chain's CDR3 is CASSSAGKAIDTQYF. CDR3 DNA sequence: TGTGCCAGCAGCTCCGCGGGGAAGGCAATTGATACGCAGTATTTT.

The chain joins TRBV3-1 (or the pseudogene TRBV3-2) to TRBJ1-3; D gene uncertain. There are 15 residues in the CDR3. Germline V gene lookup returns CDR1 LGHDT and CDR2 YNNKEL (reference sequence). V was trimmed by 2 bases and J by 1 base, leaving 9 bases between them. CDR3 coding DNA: TGTGCCAGCAGCCAATGGCAGTTATCTGGAAACACCATATATTTT. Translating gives CASSQWQLSGNTIYF.

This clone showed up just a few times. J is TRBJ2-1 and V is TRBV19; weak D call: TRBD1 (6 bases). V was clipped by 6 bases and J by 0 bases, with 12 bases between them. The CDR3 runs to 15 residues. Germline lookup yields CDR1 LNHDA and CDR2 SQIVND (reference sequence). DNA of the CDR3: TGTGCCAGTAGGAGACAGGCCCTCTCCTACAATGAGCAGTTCTTC. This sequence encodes CASRRQALSYNEQFF.

The CDR3 region has the DNA TGCGCCAGCAGCCAAATCAGTAGCGGGGCAGATACGCAGTATTTT. This encodes CASSQISSGADTQYF. J is TRBJ2-3 and V is TRBV4-3, with 8 bases identical to TRBD2. V lost 2 bases, J lost 4 bases, and 5 bases stayed unmatched. This CDR3 region has 15 residues. CDR1 and CDR2 (germline): LGHNA, YSLEER.

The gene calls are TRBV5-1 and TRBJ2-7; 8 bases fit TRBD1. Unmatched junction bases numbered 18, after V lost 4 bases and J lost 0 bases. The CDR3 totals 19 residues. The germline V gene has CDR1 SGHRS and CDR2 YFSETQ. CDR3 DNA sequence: TGCGCCAGCAGCCCCGACCCGGGACAGGCTGCCCCGAACTCCTACGAGCAGTACTTC. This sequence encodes CASSPDPGQAAPNSYEQYF.

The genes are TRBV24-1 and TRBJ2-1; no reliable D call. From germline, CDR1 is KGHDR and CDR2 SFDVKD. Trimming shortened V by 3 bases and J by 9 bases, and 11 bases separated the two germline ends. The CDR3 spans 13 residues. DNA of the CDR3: TGTGCCACCAGTGATATACTCCACCCTGAGCAGTTCTTC. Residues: CATSDILHPEQFF.

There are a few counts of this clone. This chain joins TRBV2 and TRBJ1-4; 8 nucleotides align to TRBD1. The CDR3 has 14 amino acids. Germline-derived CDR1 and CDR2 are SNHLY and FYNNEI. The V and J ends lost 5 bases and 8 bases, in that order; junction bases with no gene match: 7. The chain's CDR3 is CASSSGTGFEKLFF. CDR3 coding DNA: TGTGCCAGCAGTTCCGGGACAGGTTTCGAAAAACTGTTTTTT.